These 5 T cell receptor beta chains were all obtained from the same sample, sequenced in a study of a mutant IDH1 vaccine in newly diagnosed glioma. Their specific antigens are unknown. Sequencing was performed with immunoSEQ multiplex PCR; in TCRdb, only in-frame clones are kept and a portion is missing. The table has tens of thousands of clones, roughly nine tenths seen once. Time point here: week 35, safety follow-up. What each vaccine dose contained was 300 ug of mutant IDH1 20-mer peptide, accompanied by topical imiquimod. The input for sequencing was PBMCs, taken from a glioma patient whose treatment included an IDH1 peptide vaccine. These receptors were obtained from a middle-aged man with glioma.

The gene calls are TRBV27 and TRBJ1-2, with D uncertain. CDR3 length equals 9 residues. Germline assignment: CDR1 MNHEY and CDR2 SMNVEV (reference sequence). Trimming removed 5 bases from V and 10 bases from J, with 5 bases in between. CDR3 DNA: TGTGCCAGCAGTCCCCCCTACACCTTC. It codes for CASSPPYTF.

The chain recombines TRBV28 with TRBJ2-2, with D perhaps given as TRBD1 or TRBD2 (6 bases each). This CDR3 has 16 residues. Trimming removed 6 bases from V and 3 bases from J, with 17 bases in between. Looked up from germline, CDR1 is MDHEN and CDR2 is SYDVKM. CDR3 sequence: CASSKMWGADTGELFF. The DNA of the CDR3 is TGTGCCAGCAGCAAAATGTGGGGGGCGGACACCGGGGAGCTGTTTTTT.

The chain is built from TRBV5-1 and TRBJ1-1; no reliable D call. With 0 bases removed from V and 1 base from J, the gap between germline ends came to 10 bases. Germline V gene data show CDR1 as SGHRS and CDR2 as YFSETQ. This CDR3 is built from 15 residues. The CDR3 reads CASSLEHGANTEAFF. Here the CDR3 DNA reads TGCGCCAGCAGCTTGGAACATGGCGCGAACACTGAAGCTTTCTTT.

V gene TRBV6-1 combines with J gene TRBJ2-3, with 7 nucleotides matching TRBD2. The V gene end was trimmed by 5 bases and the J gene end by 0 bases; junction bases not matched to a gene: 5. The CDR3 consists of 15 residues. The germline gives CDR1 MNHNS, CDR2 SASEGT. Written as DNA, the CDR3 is TGTGCCAGCAGTCTCCAGCGGGGTAGCACAGATACGCAGTATTTT. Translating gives CASSLQRGSTDTQYF.

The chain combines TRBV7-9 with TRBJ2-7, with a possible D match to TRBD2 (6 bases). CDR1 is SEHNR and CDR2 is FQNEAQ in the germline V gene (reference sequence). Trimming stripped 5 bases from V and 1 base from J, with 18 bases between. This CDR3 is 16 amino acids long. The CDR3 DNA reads TGTGCCAGCAGCCTCCCCAGGGAGGAAGGGTCCTACGAGCAGTACTTC. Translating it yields CASSLPREEGSYEQYF.